What follows describes a single T cell receptor beta chain. This record comes from a study of blood T cell repertoires in COVID-19. J was trimmed by 8 bases and V by 5 bases; bases with no gene match: 20. Germline values: CDR1 LNHDA, CDR2 SQIVND (reference sequence). CDR3 length: 19 residues. As originally analysed: Amplification with reference gene primers provided the estimates of nucleated cell counts. Clones were read by immunoSEQ multiplex PCR, and TCRdb kept only the in-frame ones, dropping some. Clone size and the V and J calls come from that table; the DNA yielded D and trimming. The sample contains 250,000 to 350,000 clones, roughly 85% of which appear only once.

The chain combines TRBV19 with TRBJ2-1; 11 bases line up with TRBD2. The sequenced material came from PBMCs or T cells enriched from blood (not recorded which). The sequence was collected from a woman between 40 and 50 years old who had recovered from COVID-19. DNA for the CDR3: TGTGCCAGTAGTCCCCGTGTAGGAGCAAGACTAGCGGGATCGGATGAGCAGTTCTTC. Amino acids: CASSPRVGARLAGSDEQFF. Filled out from reference TRBV19 and TRBJ2-1, the complete variable domain reads DGGITQSPKYLFRKEGQNVTLSCEQNLNHDAMYWYRQDPGQGLRLIYYSQIVNDFQKGDIAEGYSVSREKKESFPLTVTSAQKNPTAFYLCASSPRVGARLAGSDEQFFGPGTRLTVL.